These T cell receptor beta chains were read from a single sample in a study of blood T cell repertoires in COVID-19. Clones were sequenced by immunoSEQ multiplex PCR, and TCRdb holds only the in-frame ones, with some missing. Of under 350,000 clones listed, about 85% were seen once; the top ten hold about 4%. Source material: peripheral blood. The receptors here all came from a man younger than 35 with active or convalescent COVID-19. CDR3s include the opening cysteine and the closing phenylalanine or tryptophan. A D gene is named only where the DNA matches it firmly. Size is omitted from some rows. Given values are once, few, many or a class for expanded clones.

>TRBD1|TRBJ2-7|NA|TRBV5-6
CASKERGHEQYF
TGTGCCAGCAAGGAAAGGGGGCATGAGCAGTACTTC
>TRBD1|TRBJ1-6|NA|TRBV28
CASKRDRNNSPLHF
TGTGCCAGCAAGAGGGACAGGAATAATTCACCCCTCCACTTT
>TRBD1|TRBJ2-5|NA|TRBV18
CASSPPDRVETQYF
TGTGCCAGCTCACCCCCGGACAGGGTTGAGACCCAGTACTTC
>TRBD1|TRBJ1-2|NA|TRBV29-1
CSVEEDRASNYGYTF
TGCAGCGTTGAAGAGGACAGGGCCTCTAACTATGGCTACACCTTC
>TRBD1|TRBJ2-6|NA|TRBV19
CASSILGGSSGANVLTF
TGTGCCAGTAGTATACTAGGGGGCAGCTCTGGGGCCAACGTCCTGACTTTC
>NA|TRBJ1-1|NA|TRBV6-6
CASSPVREGLNTEAFF
TGTGCCAGCAGCCCTGTCAGGGAGGGATTGAACACTGAAGCTTTCTTT
>NA|TRBJ1-2|NA|TRBV6-5
CASSLEAGLNYGYTF
TGTGCCAGCAGTCTGGAAGCGGGGTTGAACTATGGCTACACCTTC
>NA|TRBJ2-7|NA|TRBV2
CASSARWVEQYF
TGTGCCAGCAGTGCTAGATGGGTCGAGCAGTACTTC
>NA|TRBJ2-5|NA|TRBV19
CASSMEGETQYF
TGTGCCAGTAGTATGGAGGGAGAGACCCAGTACTTC
>NA|TRBJ2-1|NA|TRBV28
CASSLPGYEQFF
TGTGCCAGCAGTTTACCCGGGTATGAGCAGTTCTTC
>TRBD1|TRBJ1-5|NA|TRBV18
CASSLPGGRHQPQHF
TGTGCCAGCTCACTGCCAGGGGGGCGACATCAGCCCCAGCATTTT
>TRBD1|TRBJ1-1|few|TRBV19
CASRGQGRTEAFF
TGTGCCAGTAGAGGACAGGGGAGGACTGAAGCTTTCTTT
>NA|TRBJ1-1|NA|TRBV29-1
CTGGRPNTEAFF
TGCACGGGGGGCAGACCGAACACTGAAGCTTTCTTT
>TRBD1|TRBJ1-2|NA|TRBV5-1
CASSGGQGENYGYTF
TGCGCCAGCAGCGGAGGACAGGGTGAAAACTATGGCTACACCTTC
>NA|TRBJ2-5|NA|TRBV9
CASSVLGGASPETQYF
TGTGCCAGCAGCGTCTTGGGGGGGGCTAGCCCAGAGACCCAGTACTTC
>TRBD2|TRBJ2-1|NA|TRBV7-7
CASSPGGGNNEQFF
TGTGCCAGCAGCCCCGGGGGGGGGAACAATGAGCAGTTCTTC
>NA|TRBJ2-5|NA|TRBV29-1
CSVAAGTDGETQYF
TGCAGCGTAGCTGCGGGGACAGATGGAGAGACCCAGTACTTC
>NA|TRBJ1-2|NA|TRBV27
CASSPTGGYGYTF
TGTGCCAGCAGTCCCACGGGGGGGTATGGCTACACCTTC
>NA|TRBJ2-3|NA|TRBV5-1
CASSLAGRDTQYF
TGCGCCAGCAGCTTGGCCGGGAGAGATACGCAGTATTTT
>TRBD1|TRBJ2-2|NA|TRBV27
CASSSTGTGGELFF
TGTGCCAGCAGTTCTACCGGGACAGGGGGGGAGCTGTTTTTT
>TRBD1|TRBJ1-2|NA|TRBV7-3
CASSLTYSGQGIGSNYGYTF
TGTGCCAGCAGCTTAACGTACTCGGGACAGGGAATTGGATCTAACTATGGCTACACCTTC
>NA|TRBJ2-7|few|TRBV11-2
CASSSSTGKYEQYF
TGTGCCAGCAGCTCTAGTACAGGAAAATACGAGCAGTACTTC
>TRBD1|TRBJ2-2|NA|TRBV18
CASSLLQGDTGELFF
TGTGCCAGCTCACTTCTTCAGGGGGACACCGGGGAGCTGTTTTTT
>TRBD1|TRBJ1-2|NA|TRBV29-1
CSVEDQGAHGYTF
TGCAGCGTTGAAGACCAGGGGGCGCATGGCTACACCTTC
>NA|TRBJ2-7|NA|TRBV6-6
CASTSGSYEQYF
TGTGCCAGCACCTCCGGTTCCTACGAGCAGTACTTC
>TRBD1|TRBJ1-5|NA|TRBV13
CASSFGQVNQPQHF
TGTGCCAGCAGTTTTGGACAGGTCAATCAGCCCCAGCATTTT
>TRBD2|TRBJ2-1|NA|TRBV6-2/TRBV6-3
CASTPGLAGPANNEQFF
TGTGCCAGCACCCCGGGACTAGCGGGGCCGGCGAATAATGAGCAGTTCTTC
>TRBD2|TRBJ2-1|NA|TRBV7-9
CASSIGLAGGLSYNEQFF
TGTGCCAGCAGCATCGGACTAGCGGGGGGGCTCTCCTACAATGAGCAGTTCTTC
>NA|TRBJ1-1|NA|TRBV30
CAWSVNGVPEAFF
TGTGCCTGGAGTGTCAACGGAGTACCTGAAGCTTTCTTT
>NA|TRBJ2-1|NA|TRBV7-2
CASSFVLGNNEQFF
TGTGCCAGCAGCTTTGTTCTCGGGAACAATGAGCAGTTCTTC
>NA|TRBJ2-7|NA|TRBV5-6
CASSPGGSLVFEQYF
TGTGCCAGCAGCCCCGGTGGGAGTCTTGTATTTGAGCAGTACTTC
>TRBD2|TRBJ2-7|NA|TRBV5-6
CASSNGGLAGHLSYEQYF
TGTGCCAGCAGCAACGGGGGGCTAGCGGGACATCTTTCCTACGAGCAGTACTTC
>NA|TRBJ1-2|NA|TRBV7-2
CASSLGSGIYGYTF
TGTGCCAGCAGCTTAGGTTCAGGCATCTATGGCTACACCTTC
>NA|TRBJ2-7|NA|TRBV5-5
CASSLEDFGQYF
TGTGCCAGCAGCTTGGAAGACTTCGGGCAGTACTTC
>TRBD2|TRBJ2-1|NA|TRBV28
CASSILGRANEQFF
TGTGCCAGCTCTATCCTCGGGAGGGCCAATGAGCAGTTCTTC
>TRBD2|TRBJ2-3|NA|TRBV4-3
CASSQGFSGSGTDTQYF
TGCGCCAGCAGCCAAGGATTTAGCGGGAGTGGTACAGATACGCAGTATTTT
>NA|TRBJ1-2|few|TRBV28
CASSLSRGGDGYTF
TGTGCCAGCAGTTTGAGTCGAGGGGGGGATGGCTACACCTTC
>TRBD1|TRBJ1-2|NA|TRBV24-1
CATSDSRVTGVNGYTF
TGTGCCACCAGTGACAGTCGAGTAACAGGGGTTAATGGCTACACCTTC
>NA|TRBJ1-2|NA|TRBV14
CASSQGRFGYTF
TGTGCCAGCAGCCAAGGCAGGTTTGGCTACACCTTC
>NA|TRBJ2-1|NA|TRBV5-6
CASSLIPSYNEQFF
TGTGCCAGCAGCTTAATCCCGAGCTACAATGAGCAGTTCTTC
>NA|TRBJ2-7|NA|TRBV6-1
CASSAHRTAIYEQYF
TGTGCCAGCAGTGCCCATAGGACAGCGATCTACGAGCAGTACTTC
>NA|TRBJ2-5|NA|TRBV30
CAWSWGAQETQYF
TGTGCCTGGAGTTGGGGAGCTCAAGAGACCCAGTACTTC
>TRBD2|TRBJ2-3|NA|TRBV9
CASSGTGTSGTDTQYF
TGTGCCAGCAGCGGCACCGGGACTAGCGGCACAGATACGCAGTATTTT
>TRBD2|TRBJ2-7|NA|TRBV6-5
CASSYPSGSSYEQYF
TGTGCCAGCAGTTACCCTAGCGGGAGTTCCTACGAGCAGTACTTC
>NA|TRBJ1-1|NA|TRBV29-1
CSAKGRAGTMNTEAFF
TGCAGCGCCAAAGGGAGGGCAGGGACCATGAACACTGAAGCTTTCTTT
>NA|TRBJ2-7|NA|TRBV4-1
CASSQDQARGSNYEQYF
TGCGCCAGCAGCCAAGATCAGGCCCGGGGGTCGAACTACGAGCAGTACTTC
>NA|TRBJ1-1|NA|TRBV6-5
CASSLLSGNTEAFF
TGTGCCAGCAGTCTACTCTCAGGGAATACTGAAGCTTTCTTT
>TRBD1|TRBJ2-3|NA|TRBV6-6
CASSYDRVATDTQYF
TGTGCCAGCAGTTACGACAGGGTAGCTACAGATACGCAGTATTTT
>NA|TRBJ1-3|NA|TRBV12-5
CASGPISRVGGNTIYF
TGTGCTAGTGGCCCTATATCCAGGGTGGGCGGAAACACCATATATTTT
>TRBD2|TRBJ2-1|few|TRBV19
CASSTSGRALEQFF
TGTGCCAGTAGTACTAGCGGGAGGGCCTTGGAGCAGTTCTTC
>TRBD2|TRBJ2-1|NA|TRBV5-1
CASSGEGLGSYNEQFF
TGCGCCAGCAGCGGTGAGGGACTAGGGTCCTACAATGAGCAGTTCTTC
>NA|TRBJ2-1|once|TRBV21-1
CAPTSGAYNEQFF
TGTGCCCCTACTAGCGGGGCGTACAATGAGCAGTTCTTC
>TRBD1|TRBJ1-1|few|TRBV30
CAWSLTGSEAFF
TGTGCCTGGAGTCTGACAGGGTCTGAAGCTTTCTTT
>NA|TRBJ2-5|NA|TRBV28
CASRPLALEDETQYF
TGTGCCAGCAGACCGCTAGCCTTGGAAGATGAGACCCAGTACTTC
>TRBD1|TRBJ1-2|NA|TRBV10-3
CAISVSDRDPEDYGYTF
TGTGCCATCAGTGTGTCGGACAGGGACCCAGAGGACTATGGCTACACCTTC
>NA|TRBJ1-4|NA|TRBV10-3
CAISDHVGGPYEKLFF
TGTGCCATCAGTGATCACGTAGGGGGTCCGTACGAAAAACTGTTTTTT
>TRBD1|TRBJ2-1|NA|TRBV2
CASTTGGNEQFF
TGTGCCAGCACCACAGGGGGCAATGAGCAGTTCTTC
>NA|TRBJ1-5|NA|TRBV9
CASSETPDQPQHF
TGTGCCAGCAGCGAGACACCTGATCAGCCCCAGCATTTT